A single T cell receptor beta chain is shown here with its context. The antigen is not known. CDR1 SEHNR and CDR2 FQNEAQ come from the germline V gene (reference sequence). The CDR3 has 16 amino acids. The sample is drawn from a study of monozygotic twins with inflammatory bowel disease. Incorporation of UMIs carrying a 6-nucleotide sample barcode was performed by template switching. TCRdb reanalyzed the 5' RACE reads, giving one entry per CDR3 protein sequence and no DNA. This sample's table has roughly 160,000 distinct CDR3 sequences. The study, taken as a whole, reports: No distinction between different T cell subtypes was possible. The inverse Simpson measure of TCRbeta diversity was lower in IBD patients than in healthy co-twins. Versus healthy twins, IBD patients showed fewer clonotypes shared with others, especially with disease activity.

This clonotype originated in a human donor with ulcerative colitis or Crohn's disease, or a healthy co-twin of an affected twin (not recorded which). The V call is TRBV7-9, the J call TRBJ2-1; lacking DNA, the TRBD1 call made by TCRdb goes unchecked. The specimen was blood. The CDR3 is CASSLAQGGAYNEQFF.